These 24 T cell receptor beta chains originate from one sample sequenced in a study of cytotoxic CD8 clonotypes in ibrutinib-treated CLL. Sequencing was performed with immunoSEQ multiplex PCR; in TCRdb, only in-frame clones are kept and a portion is missing. This sample has around 140,000 clones; more than 75% occur once, and the top ten carry roughly 4.7%. The sequenced sample was PBMCs, obtained after 24 months of ibrutinib treatment. These receptors were obtained from a human donor with chronic lymphocytic leukemia.

V usage is TRBV28 and J usage is TRBJ1-3; 7 bases are shared with TRBD1. CDR1 is MDHEN and CDR2 is SYDVKM in the germline V gene. The ends lost 4 bases at V and 4 bases at J; junction bases unmatched: 4. This CDR3 has 14 residues. This CDR3 reads CASSSGTEGNTIYF. The CDR3 DNA is TGTGCCAGCAGTTCCGGGACAGAGGGAAACACCATATATTTT.

This chain links TRBV25-1 with TRBJ2-3; 8 bases fit TRBD1. Germline V gene data show CDR1 as MGHDK and CDR2 as SYGVNS. The CDR3 runs 15 residues. With V trimmed by 3 bases and J by 6 bases, 8 bases remained unmatched. CDR3 residues: CASSDDRGTGDTQYF. The CDR3 nucleotides read TGTGCCAGCAGTGATGACAGGGGAACTGGGGATACGCAGTATTTT.

This clone has a count of ten or more. The rearrangement joins TRBV18 to TRBJ1-5; 7 positions match TRBD1. V lost 0 bases and J lost 13; bases outside the gene matches: 9. The CDR3 spans 14 residues. Germline CDR1 reads KGHSH; CDR2 reads LQKENI. CDR3 sequence reads: CASSPPGQIWAQHF. CDR3 coding DNA: TGTGCCAGCTCACCACCGGGACAGATCTGGGCTCAGCATTTT.

This clone was recorded only once. The chain carries TRBV5-1 and TRBJ2-3, with 7 positions matching TRBD1. The ends lost 1 base at V and 6 bases at J; junction bases unmatched: 5. Germline V gives CDR1 SGHRS, CDR2 YFSETQ. The CDR3 spans 14 residues. CDR3 sequence reads: CASSLTKGADTQYF. CDR3 DNA sequence: TGCGCCAGCAGCTTGACGAAGGGGGCTGATACGCAGTATTTT.

This rearrangement joins TRBV7-6 to TRBJ2-6; 9 bases are a match to TRBD1. The CDR3 runs to 17 residues. V lost 5 bases and J lost 0; bases outside the gene matches: 5. Germline V gives CDR1 SGHVS, CDR2 FNYEAQ. The CDR3 loop is CASSPGTGLSGANVLTF. The CDR3 bases are TGTGCCAGCAGCCCCGGGACAGGGCTCTCTGGGGCCAACGTCCTGACTTTC.

V and J are TRBV9 and TRBJ2-1; D unclear. The CDR3 is 12 residues long. V dropped 0 bases and J dropped 8 bases, with 6 bases sitting between them. Germline V gives CDR1 SGDLS, CDR2 YYNGEE. DNA of the CDR3: TGTGCCAGCAGCGTAGCTTTGGATGAGCAGTTCTTC. It codes for CASSVALDEQFF.

This rearrangement joins TRBV18 to TRBJ2-3; 9 bases line up with TRBD2. The junction had 6 bases not matched to a gene; V was cut back by 3 bases and J by 2 bases. The CDR3 is made up of 16 amino acids. Germline V gene lookup returns CDR1 KGHSH and CDR2 LQKENI. CDR3 sequence: CASSPLGGGATDTQYF. The DNA for the CDR3 is TGTGCCAGCTCACCCCTTGGCGGGGGGGCCACAGATACGCAGTATTTT.

This chain uses TRBV6-5 with TRBJ2-1; possible D gene TRBD2, 6 bases. The CDR3 contains 13 residues. Germline CDR1 MNHEY, CDR2 SVGAGI. Trimming left V 4 bases short and J 15 bases short, with 19 bases between. The CDR3 DNA sequence: TGTGCCAGCAGTTGGCCAGGGACTCCCCTCCGGTTCTTC. This encodes CASSWPGTPLRFF.

This chain uses TRBV11-3 with TRBJ2-7; no reliable D call. The ends were cut back, 4 bases at V and 4 bases at J, with 17 bases in the middle. The germline CDR1 and CDR2 sequences are SGHNT and YENEEA. The CDR3 consists of 15 residues. CDR3 bases: TGTGCCAGCAGCTCACAAGGGCTTGGGAATTACGAGCAGTACTTC. Translation: CASSSQGLGNYEQYF.

This chain joins TRBV7-2 and TRBJ2-5; tentatively, D is TRBD2 (6 bases). The CDR3 is 15 residues long. V lost 5 bases to trimming and J lost 2 bases, with 15 bases between them. Germline V gene lookup returns CDR1 SGHTA and CDR2 FQGNSA. The CDR3 DNA reads TGTGCCAGCAGCCCGTGGGGGACTGGACAAGAGACCCAGTACTTC. Translating it yields CASSPWGTGQETQYF.

In this sample, this clone turned up a few times. The CDR3: CASSLAYTRGNEQFF. The DNA for the CDR3 is TGTGCCAGCAGCTTAGCGTATACAAGGGGCAATGAGCAGTTCTTC. The rearrangement uses TRBV7-2 and TRBJ2-1, with D possibly matching TRBD1 (5 bases). V lost 0 bases to trimming and J lost 6 bases, with 12 bases between them. CDR1 is SGHTA and CDR2 is FQGNSA in the germline V gene. The CDR3 totals 15 residues. The full variable domain, completed using reference TRBV7-2 and TRBJ2-1, is GAGVSQSPSNKVTEKGKDVELRCDPISGHTALYWYRQSLGQGLEFLIYFQGNSAPDKSGLPSDRFSAERTGGSVSTLTIQRTQQEDSAVYLCASSLAYTRGNEQFFGPGTRLTVL.

The J gene is TRBJ1-2, the V gene TRBV7-2, with D possibly TRBD1 on 6 matching bases. This CDR3 has 13 residues. Trimming removed 5 bases at V and 5 bases at J, with 12 bases between. Germline V lookup: CDR1 SGHTA, CDR2 FQGNSA. The CDR3 sequence: CASSPGQLYGYTF. In nucleotides, the CDR3 is TGTGCCAGCAGCCCCGGACAGCTATATGGCTACACCTTC.

This clone has just one count. The CDR3 DNA reads TGTGCCAGCTCACCTCGTTACCCCGGAAACTCTTACGAGCAGTACTTC. Translated, it gives CASSPRYPGNSYEQYF. The chain joins TRBV18 to TRBJ2-7; D call uncertain. CDR3 size: 16 residues. The germline CDR1 and CDR2 sequences are KGHSH and LQKENI. Trimming removed 3 bases from V and 4 bases from J, with 19 bases in between.

The chain couples TRBV10-3 to TRBJ2-1; a weak D match, TRBD1 (6 bases). CDR1 and CDR2 from the germline V gene are ENHRY and SYGVKD. The CDR3 contains 18 residues. The ends were cut back, 4 bases at V and 6 bases at J, with 25 bases in the middle. The CDR3 is CAISGLTLGVRGGNEQFF. The CDR3 DNA follows: TGTGCCATCAGTGGGTTAACCTTAGGGGTTCGAGGGGGCAATGAGCAGTTCTTC.

The rearrangement joins TRBV7-2 to TRBJ2-3; TRBD2 matches 9 bases. Germline loops: CDR1 SGHTA, CDR2 FQGNSA. CDR3 length equals 15 residues. J gave up 2 bases and V 5 bases, and 5 bases lay outside the gene matches. CDR3 DNA: TGTGCCAGCAGCGCGCTAGCGGGGCTCACAGATACGCAGTATTTT. Its translation: CASSALAGLTDTQYF.

The chain uses TRBV6-5 and TRBJ1-2, with 8 positions matching TRBD1. The CDR3 length is 15 residues. The ends lost 6 bases at V and 4 bases at J; junction bases unmatched: 10. The germline V gene has CDR1 MNHEY and CDR2 SVGAGI. The CDR3 sequence: CASSDSWTGLYGYTF. The CDR3, as DNA: TGTGCCAGCAGCGACAGCTGGACAGGGCTCTATGGCTACACCTTC.

V gene TRBV19 combines with J gene TRBJ2-5; tentative D call: TRBD1 (6 bases). This CDR3 has 15 amino acids. V shed 0 bases and J shed 4 bases, with 12 bases lying between them. Germline CDR1 and CDR2: LNHDA and SQIVND (reference sequence). CDR3 DNA sequence: TGTGCCAGTAGTATAGATCGGCAGGGGCCAGAGACCCAGTACTTC. Its protein product is CASSIDRQGPETQYF.

The CDR3 nucleotides read TGCGCCAGCAGCCACGCCGATTGGGACACTGAAGCTTTCTTT. Translation gives CASSHADWDTEAFF. This chain joins TRBV4-3 and TRBJ1-1; D gene unclear. The V gene's germline CDR1 is LGHNA and CDR2 YSLEER. This CDR3 has 14 residues. The V end lost 3 bases, the J end lost 3 bases, and 11 bases lay between the germline ends.

This clone was found a few times. The CDR3 DNA is TGTGCCAGCAGCTTAGGGGAAGAGACCCAGTACTTC. It encodes CASSLGEETQYF. The V gene is TRBV7-8, the J gene TRBJ2-5; D remains ambiguous. Germline V gene lookup returns CDR1 SGHVS and CDR2 FQNEAQ. The CDR3 length is 12 residues. The V and J ends lost 1 base and 3 bases respectively, with 3 bases between them.

This clone was counted a few times. The rearrangement uses TRBV30 and TRBJ1-5; D gene uncertain. V lost 0 bases and J lost 1, with 7 bases in between. Germline-derived CDR1 and CDR2 are GTSNPN and SVGIG (reference sequence). This CDR3 has 14 amino acids. CDR3 loop: CAWSVVGSNQPQHF. CDR3 sequence (DNA): TGTGCCTGGAGTGTTGTCGGGAGCAATCAGCCCCAGCATTTT.

This chain links TRBV27 with TRBJ2-1; the match to TRBD1 covers 9 bases. With 5 bases clipped from V and 7 bases from J, the junction kept 9 bases outside the gene matches. The CDR3 is made up of 15 amino acids. Germline values: CDR1 MNHEY, CDR2 SMNVEV (reference sequence). This chain's CDR3 is CASSPGRQGVNEQFF. Written as DNA, the CDR3 is TGTGCCAGCAGTCCCGGACGACAGGGGGTGAATGAGCAGTTCTTC.

V is TRBV18 and J is TRBJ1-5; D might be TRBD1 (6 bases). Trimming stripped 0 bases from V and 3 bases from J, with 9 bases between. The CDR3 covers 15 residues. Looked up from germline, CDR1 is KGHSH and CDR2 is LQKENI. The DNA for the CDR3 is TGTGCCAGCTCACCACCTGCAGGGGACAATCAGCCCCAGCATTTT. This translates into CASSPPAGDNQPQHF.

J is TRBJ2-7 and V is TRBV4-3; perhaps TRBD2 as D (6 bases). The V gene lost 1 base and the J gene lost 6 bases, with 13 bases spanning the gap. The CDR3 loop spans 14 amino acids. CDR1 LGHNA and CDR2 YSLEER come from the germline V gene. The CDR3 DNA sequence: TGCGCCAGCAGCCAAGCCCCTAGCGTGGGCGAGCAGTACTTC. It specifies CASSQAPSVGEQYF.

This rearrangement joins TRBV5-1 to TRBJ2-7; D unresolved. Trimming removed 0 bases from V and 2 bases from J, with 6 bases in between. Germline V gives CDR1 SGHRS, CDR2 YFSETQ. This CDR3 comprises 13 residues. Written as DNA, the CDR3 is TGCGCCAGCAGCTTGGCCGCGACCTACGAGCAGTACTTC. The encoded protein is CASSLAATYEQYF. Complete variable domain (other parts from reference TRBV5-1 and TRBJ2-7): KAGVTQTPRYLIKTRGQQVTLSCSPISGHRSVSWYQQTPGQGLQFLFEYFSETQRNKGNFPGRFSGRQFSNSRSEMNVSTLELGDSALYLCASSLAATYEQYFGPGTRLTVT.